This T cell receptor (beta chain) was recovered during a study of OX40 agonist ivuxolimab in advanced cancers. A note on the overall study: Ivuxolimab, which targeted the costimulatory receptor OX40 (CD134), was an agonistic, fully human IgG2 monoclonal antibody. Partial responses were achieved by three dose-escalation patients, of whom one had hepatocellular carcinoma and two had cutaneous melanoma. The purpose of peripheral TCRbeta sequencing was to test whether ivuxolimab changed TCR sequence diversity and led to clonal T-cell expansion. The paper covers the monotherapy dose-escalation part of the phase I ivuxolimab trial, which included N of about 56 patients. Of the roughly 52 dose-escalation patients, hepatocellular carcinoma was present in about 20, melanoma in approximately 15, renal cell carcinoma in 9 and head and neck cancer in 9. In the dose-escalation cohort, approximately 82% of patients were male, and the mean age was approximately 60 years, with a range of roughly 23 to 85. Patients were allowed to have had prior anti-PD-1, anti-PD-L1 or anti-CTLA-4 therapy, and roughly 40% of the dose-escalation patients had previously received checkpoint inhibitors. Intravenous ivuxolimab was administered to patients every 2 weeks at six dose levels: 0.01, 0.1, 0.3, 1.5, 3 and 10 mg/kg. Overall study results and their limits: Antigen specificity was not determined for the clonally expanded peripheral T cells. At doses of 0.1 to 3.0 mg/kg, clonal expansion of both CD4+ and CD8+ T cells in blood was seen between baseline and week 6. After ivuxolimab, more expanded clones were found on average in CD8+ T cells than in CD4+ T cells. Low levels of normalized T-cell clonal expansion were also seen in some patients who did not respond. In the 0.1-3.0 mg/kg groups, partial responders were among the patients with the lowest normalized peripheral clonal expansion, particularly in CD8+ T cells.

A word on this clone: It has no known antigen specificity. Per-base qualities were not stored, and no clone one base away is much larger.

Patients with a history of autoimmune disease or receiving systemic immunosuppression were excluded from the trial. Peripheral blood for TCR sequencing was drawn from every dose cohort at baseline, at cycle 4 day 1 and at cycle 7 day 1. Samples came from an open-label, multicenter, first-in-human phase I dose-escalation trial of ivuxolimab. Adults with locally advanced or metastatic head and neck squamous cell, hepatocellular, melanoma or renal cell carcinoma were enrolled in the trial. Before TCR sequencing, CD4+ T cells and CD8+ T cells from peripheral blood were sorted into separate populations. Genomic DNA was isolated from the sorted cells so that the TCRbeta CDR3 region could be sequenced. The immunoSEQ Assay was used for sequencing of TCRbeta CDR3 regions. TCRdb mirrors the immuneACCESS table, restricted to in-frame sequences. Some clones are absent from its copies; in checked studies, under half trace to an unresolved V gene, and the reason for the others is unknown. For this sample the table gives tens of thousands of clones, of which 89% were detected only once. The ten largest account for more than 0.15% of the sample.

The germline ends are 7 bases apart after V is trimmed by 0 bases and J by 4 bases. The CDR3 runs 13 residues from the cysteine to the phenylalanine. Of the read, only the CDR3 DNA is kept; its 39 bases are in frame from base 1. CDR1 and CDR2 are read off the germline V gene (reference sequence) as SGHNT and YYREEE. Rearrangement joined TRBV5-4 to TRBJ1-2; the D gene assignment is ambiguous. The TCR was taken from an adult with an advanced solid tumor such as melanoma, head and neck, liver or kidney cancer. Here the sequenced sample was CD4+ or CD8+ T cells sorted from blood, taken in a trial of the OX40 agonist ivuxolimab. The DNA sequence reads TGTGCCAGCAGCTTGGCACTCAGCTATGGCTACACCTTC. This translates into CASSLALSYGYTF.